This TCR beta chain was recorded in a study of T cell repertoires in cytomegalovirus infection. Study details: Use of recently identified HLA-C-restricted and well-studied HLA-B-restricted CMV epitopes was part of the study. Indicated by public TCR beta signatures were CMV infection and matching HLA type. Study-wide points: Frequencies of public TCR beta families were cumulated, and this identified carriers of CMV plus the relevant HLA. Clonotypes of TCR beta that were HLA-C-restricted and CMV-specific dominated the ex vivo response.

In regard to this clonotype: Its antigen is unidentified.

The CDR3 extends over 14 amino acids. Germline assignment: CDR1 MNHEY and CDR2 SVGEGT. Trimming took 2 bases from V and 0 from J, leaving 5 bases between them. Each CDR3 protein gets one entry after TCRdb re-called the reads with MiXCR. The data contain hundreds of thousands of distinct CDR3 sequences, less than 40% of them singletons. Sequencing used cultured CD8+ T cells from PBMCs, obtained from culture after CMV antigen stimulation. The sequence came from a human donor in good health (CMV status not recorded). Some clones in this sample may be carry-over from other donors' samples. The chain carries TRBV6-2 or TRBV6-3 and TRBJ1-5; no clear D gene. As DNA, the CDR3 is TGTGCCAGCAGTTACGGGGTTAGCAATCAGCCCCAGCATTTT. Translating it yields CASSYGVSNQPQHF.